A single sample gave rise to the 19 T cell receptor beta chains below, sequenced in a study of cytomegalovirus exposure and HLA in healthy donors. The primer mix had 60 Vbeta and 13 Jbeta primers. The repertoire was sequenced with immunoSEQ multiplex PCR; TCRdb's copy has only in-frame clones and lacks some. The sample has roughly 150,000 clones, over 65% seen once. The sample was PBMCs. Every receptor here comes from a man between 18 and 35 years old in good health and CMV-seropositive.

The chain employs TRBV29-1 and TRBJ1-1, with D uncertain. Trimming stripped 1 base from V and 2 bases from J, with 5 bases between. The CDR3 extends over 12 amino acids. Germline V gene data show CDR1 as SQVTM and CDR2 as ANQGSEA. This chain's CDR3 is CSVEVSNTEAFF. CDR3 DNA: TGCAGCGTTGAAGTTTCAAACACTGAAGCTTTCTTT.

The J gene is TRBJ1-2, the V gene TRBV11-3; D gene uncertain. Trimming took 7 bases from V and 7 from J, leaving 19 bases between them. The germline CDR1 and CDR2 sequences are SGHNT and YENEEA. The CDR3 covers 14 residues. CDR3 bases: TGTGCCAGCACCACAGATCTACGCAGGTTTGGCTACACCTTC. This codes for CASTTDLRRFGYTF.

The sample holds a few counts of this clone. The genes are TRBV5-1 and TRBJ1-5; 7 bases fit TRBD1. J was trimmed by 2 bases and V by 2 bases; bases with no gene match: 4. The CDR3 loop spans 15 amino acids. The germline CDR1 and CDR2 sequences are SGHRS and YFSETQ. CDR3 sequence (DNA): TGCGCCAGCAGCTTCACCGGGACAGGCAATCAGCCCCAGCATTTT. Translation gives CASSFTGTGNQPQHF.

The chain carries TRBV5-1 and TRBJ2-2; D is undetermined. CDR3 length: 14 residues. Germline values: CDR1 SGHRS, CDR2 YFSETQ. The V end was cut by 0 bases, the J end by 1 base, with 4 bases between. The CDR3 nucleotides read TGCGCCAGCAGCTTGGACGGGAACACCGGGGAGCTGTTTTTT. Protein sequence: CASSLDGNTGELFF.

The chain couples TRBV5-1 to TRBJ2-7; TRBD2 might be the D (6 bases). Per the germline V gene, CDR1 is SGHRS and CDR2 is YFSETQ. V lost 4 bases to trimming and J lost 4 bases, with 12 bases between them. The CDR3 totals 13 residues. CDR3 nucleotide sequence: TGCGCCAGCAGCCGCGGGGCACCTTACGAGCAGTACGTC. Its translation: CASSRGAPYEQYV.

The chain couples TRBV11-2 to TRBJ2-2; the D gene is possibly TRBD1 (5 bases). Germline-derived CDR1 and CDR2 are SGHAT and FQNNGV. CDR3 length: 15 residues. The V and J ends lost 2 bases and 1 base respectively, with 8 bases between them. The CDR3 here is CASSLWTKNTGELFF. CDR3 bases: TGTGCCAGCAGCTTATGGACAAAGAACACCGGGGAGCTGTTTTTT.

The V call is TRBV19, the J call TRBJ1-1; unclear D gene. The CDR3 is made up of 14 amino acids. The V end was cut by 5 bases, the J end by 0 bases, with 10 bases between. The germline V gene has CDR1 LNHDA and CDR2 SQIVND (reference sequence). For the CDR3, the DNA is TGTGCCAGTAGTTGGCCGGGTGTGAACACTGAAGCTTTCTTT. Protein sequence: CASSWPGVNTEAFF.

The chain couples TRBV14 to TRBJ1-1; a possible D gene is TRBD1 (5 bases). The germline CDR1 and CDR2 sequences are SGHDN and FVKESK. Trimming took off 0 bases at V and 8 bases at J, with 7 bases between the two ends. The CDR3 covers 12 residues. CDR3 sequence: CASSQDWTEAFF. The CDR3 DNA reads as TGTGCCAGCAGCCAAGACTGGACAGAAGCTTTCTTT.

This clone was seen just once. The chain is built from TRBV7-2 and TRBJ1-1; maybe TRBD1 (5 bases). The CDR3 length is 18 residues. Germline lookup yields CDR1 SGHTA and CDR2 FQGNSA. V was pared by 1 base and J by 4 bases, with 22 bases between. CDR3: CASSLVLGIGGAGTEAFF. In DNA form, the CDR3 reads TGTGCCAGCAGCTTAGTTTTGGGGATCGGAGGGGCGGGCACTGAAGCTTTCTTT. The variable domain in full, completed from reference TRBV7-2 and TRBJ1-1, reads GAGVSQSPSNKVTEKGKDVELRCDPISGHTALYWYRQSLGQGLEFLIYFQGNSAPDKSGLPSDRFSAERTGGSVSTLTIQRTQQEDSAVYLCASSLVLGIGGAGTEAFFGQGTRLTVV.

The chain joins TRBV4-1 to TRBJ2-3; possibly TRBD1 for D (6 bases). This CDR3 comprises 14 residues. Germline CDR1 is MGHRA and CDR2 is YSYEKL. V lost 0 bases and J 3 bases, leaving 7 bases between the germline ends. The CDR3 DNA reads TGCGCCAGCAGCCAAGAAAGGGGGACAGATACGCAGTATTTT. Its protein is CASSQERGTDTQYF.

In this sample, this clone turned up a few times. The genes are TRBV7-9 and TRBJ2-2, with a possible D match to TRBD2 (6 bases). V lost 8 bases and J 5 bases, leaving 15 bases between the germline ends. CDR3 length: 14 residues. Germline lookup yields CDR1 SEHNR and CDR2 FQNEAQ (reference sequence). CDR3 bases: TGTGCCAGCCGATGGGGGGACGGAACCGGGGAGCTGTTTTTT. It is translated as CASRWGDGTGELFF. Variable domain in full (rest from reference TRBV7-9 and TRBJ2-2): DTGVSQNPRHKITKRGQNVTFRCDPISEHNRLYWYRQTLGQGPEFLTYFQNEAQLEKSRLLSDRFSAERPKGSFSTLEIQRTEQGDSAMYLCASRWGDGTGELFFGEGSRLTVL.

This clone has a single count. The CDR3 nucleotides are TGCAGCGTTGGTGTGTCGGGCGGACCCGCGAGCGGGGGCTACGAGCAGTACGTC. Residues: CSVGVSGGPASGGYEQYV. The chain couples TRBV29-1 to TRBJ2-7, with 8 bases identical to TRBD2. Germline trimming cut 4 bases from V and 3 bases from J; bases unmatched to any gene: 20. CDR3 length: 18 residues. CDR1 SQVTM and CDR2 ANQGSEA come from the germline V gene.

The rearrangement links TRBV27 to TRBJ1-3, with TRBD1 matching 9 bases. Germline V gene sequence: CDR1 MNHEY, CDR2 SMNVEV (reference sequence). This CDR3 comprises 18 residues. Unmatched junction bases numbered 11, after V lost 5 bases and J lost 0 bases. In nucleotides, the CDR3 is TGTGCCAGCAGTCGCTTTCATCCGGGACAGGGCTCTGGAAACACCATATATTTT. Residues: CASSRFHPGQGSGNTIYF.

V is TRBV9 and J is TRBJ2-2; D is undetermined. From germline, CDR1 is SGDLS and CDR2 YYNGEE. CDR3 length: 14 residues. The V end lost 4 bases, the J end lost 0 bases, and 7 bases lay between the germline ends. Here the CDR3 reads CASSCPSNTGELFF. DNA of the CDR3: TGTGCCAGCAGCTGTCCCTCGAACACCGGGGAGCTGTTTTTT.

The V and J genes are TRBV9 and TRBJ1-1, with D perhaps matching TRBD1 (5 bases). The CDR3 sequence is 14 residues long. The V gene's germline CDR1 is SGDLS and CDR2 YYNGEE. V dropped 3 bases and J dropped 1 base, with 10 bases sitting between them. CDR3 coding DNA: TGTGCCAGCAGCGGTGGACACCCGAACACTGAAGCTTTCTTT. Encoded protein: CASSGGHPNTEAFF.

This sequence joins TRBV5-6 and TRBJ1-2; D remains ambiguous. CDR1 and CDR2 (germline): SGHDT, YYEEEE. Trimming removed 4 bases at V and 8 bases at J, with 15 bases between. The length of the CDR3 is 13 residues. CDR3 sequence reads: CASSRRLSEGYTF. CDR3 DNA sequence: TGTGCCAGCAGCCGTAGACTGTCTGAAGGCTACACCTTC.

This chain connects TRBV5-6 to TRBJ1-4, with D possibly matching TRBD1 (6 bases). The length of the CDR3 is 15 residues. V lost 2 bases and J lost 8, with 16 bases in between. CDR1 is SGHDT and CDR2 is YYEEEE in the germline V gene. In DNA, the CDR3 is TGTGCCAGCAGCTTCTCCGGGACAAATATGGAAAAACTGTTTTTT. This encodes CASSFSGTNMEKLFF.

The rearrangement uses TRBV11-2 and TRBJ1-1, with 12 positions matching TRBD1. The V gene end was trimmed by 5 bases and the J gene end by 12 bases; junction bases not matched to a gene: 7. Germline CDR1 SGHAT, CDR2 FQNNGV. There are 13 residues in the CDR3. The DNA of the CDR3 is TGTGCCAGCAGCCCCGGGACAGGGGGCGATACTTTCTTT. This sequence encodes CASSPGTGGDTFF.

This rearrangement joins TRBV6-1 to TRBJ2-5; 10 bases line up with TRBD1. Germline V gene lookup returns CDR1 MNHNS and CDR2 SASEGT. V lost 5 bases, J lost 4 bases, and 4 bases stayed unmatched. CDR3 length equals 14 residues. The CDR3 nucleotides read TGTGCCAGCAGTCGGACAGGGGGTATAGAGACCCAGTACTTC. Amino acid sequence: CASSRTGGIETQYF.